The clone carrying this T cell receptor beta chain showed up many times. Other DNA sequences in the same sample also yield this CDR3. Methods used by the authors: Reference gene primer amplification gave estimated nucleated cell counts. TCRdb keeps only in-frame clones here, not all; method: immunoSEQ multiplex PCR. That table supplies the V and J calls and clone size; D and trimming were determined from the DNA. The sample includes about 53,000 clones, 65% to 80% of them seen just once. This entry belongs to a study of blood T cell repertoires in COVID-19. Background on the study: Samples representing acute and convalescent COVID-19 were sourced from the United States, Italy and Spain.

The CDR3 is 13 amino acids. Trimming shortened V by 6 bases and J by 2 bases, and 10 bases separated the two germline ends. The germline V gene has CDR1 SGHDN and CDR2 FVKESK. The TCR originated in a human donor with active or convalescent COVID-19. The donor label of this sample is uncertain. The V call is TRBV14, the J call TRBJ1-2; no definite D call. Source material: peripheral blood. CDR3 nucleotides: TGTGCCAGCAGTGGGCAGATAAACTATGGCTACACCTTC. Protein product: CASSGQINYGYTF. The full variable domain, in which reference TRBV14 and TRBJ1-2 provide the parts outside the CDR3, is EAGVTQFPSHSVIEKGQTVTLRCDPISGHDNLYWYRRVMGKEIKFLLHFVKESKQDESGMPNNRFLAERTGGTYSTLKVQPAELEDSGVYFCASSGQINYGYTFGSGTRLTVV.